One T cell receptor (beta chain) is described in this entry. Its antigen is currently unknown. Making use of molecular barcodes, quantitative 5'-RACE generated TCR beta libraries. From the 5' RACE reads, TCRdb called clonotypes with MiXCR, one entry per CDR3 protein. This table holds about 240,000 distinct CDR3 sequences, about 9.1% found once. This entry is derived from a study of CD8 T cells in ankylosing spondylitis. Whole-study results and caveats: According to the report, clones linked to the disease were significantly enriched in matched synovial fluid samples taken from ankylosing spondylitis patients. Clones that were linked to disease were CD8+ and were relatively rare in peripheral blood. Ankylosing spondylitis blood appeared to be characterized by a TCR beta motif of several highly homologous variants.

The germline CDR1 and CDR2 sequences are SGHTA and FQGNSA. Germline trimming cut 5 bases from V and 7 bases from J; bases unmatched to any gene: 8. The CDR3 is 14 residues long. The chain employs TRBV7-2 and TRBJ1-5, with 7 bases matching TRBD1. The sequenced sample consisted of blood, either unsorted or a sorted T cell fraction (not recorded which). The receptor's source is a male donor with ankylosing spondylitis or in good health (not recorded which). CDR3 residues: CASSTDRAGQPQHF. The CDR3 DNA reads as TGTGCCAGCAGCACAGACAGGGCGGGACAGCCCCAGCATTTT.